This T cell receptor (beta chain) appears in the sequencing data of a study of shared clonotypes between healthy human individuals. CDR3 length: 17 residues. Trimming took 0 bases from V and 8 from J; bases not matched to a gene: 10. Germline-derived CDR1 and CDR2 are SGHTS and YDEGEE. Sequenced by immunoSEQ multiplex PCR; TCRdb stores in-frame clones only, minus some. Among around 2.1 million clones listed, approximately 94% were seen once. The material sequenced was naive CD4+ T cells sorted from blood. Subset described: CD45RA+ positively selected. This clonotype was obtained from a man aged 18 to 30 in good health. V usage is TRBV5-8 and J usage is TRBJ2-3; 12 bases are shared with TRBD2. CDR3 coding DNA: TGTGCCAGCAGCTTGGATCGTACTAGCGGGAGGTCGGGTACGCAGTATTTT. Translated, it gives CASSLDRTSGRSGTQYF. The entire variable domain, with the rest obtained from reference TRBV5-8 and TRBJ2-3, is as follows: EAGVTQSPTHLIKTRGQQATLRCSPISGHTSVYWYQQALGLGLQFLLWYDEGEERNRGNFPPRFSGRQFPNYSSELNVNALELEDSALYLCASSLDRTSGRSGTQYFGPGTRLTVL.